This TCR beta chain was obtained from a study of T-cell reconstitution after alpha-beta-depleted transplantation in children. Regarding the study as a whole: There were some patients whose high TCRbeta diversity at day 60 came from surviving recipient T cells and thymic progenitors. The study reportedly traced alpha-beta T cells about two months after transplant to several hundred expanded graft clones. Newly produced T cells mostly provided counts and TCRbeta diversity after one year, as hyperexpanded clones declined.

Many counts were recorded for this clonotype. The antigen remains unidentified. Library preparation (for TCRbeta) was performed with unique molecular identifiers. Each CDR3 protein gets one entry after TCRdb re-called the PCR reads with MiXCR. The table has tens of thousands of distinct CDR3 sequences, about 9% seen once. Trimming removed 5 bases at V and 0 bases at J, with 14 bases between. This CDR3 is 15 amino acids long. The receptor comes from a male patient aged 2 to 10 who had a stem cell transplant for chronic granulomatous disease, so the T cells may come from the graft donor. V is TRBV12-3 or TRBV12-4 and J is TRBJ2-7; no clear D. The sequenced sample was PBMCs, mostly from graft donor cells, obtained 60 days after TCRalphabeta/CD19-depleted stem cell transplant. The CDR3 DNA sequence: TGTGCCAGCAGTACCCGACATCCTTCCTCCTACGAGCAGTACTTC. It specifies CASSTRHPSSYEQYF.